These T cell receptor beta chains were read from a single sample in a study of CD8+CD57+ T cells in acquired aplastic anemia. A single record per CDR3 protein comes from TCRdb applying MiXCR to the reads. Among around 250,000 distinct CDR3 sequences listed, 50% to 70% were seen once. Sequenced: sorted CD4+, CD8+, or CD8+CD57+ T cells (not recorded which) from PBMCs. These receptors originate from a human donor with severe aplastic anemia or a healthy control (not recorded which). Both conserved end residues are part of each CDR3. The D gene is left open where the match is weak. A row's size may be missing; if present it is once, few, many or a size class.

>many|NA|TRBJ2-7|TRBV28
TGTGCCAGCAGTTTTGGCGGAGGGAACCCTTACGAGCAGTACTTC
CASSFGGGNPYEQYF
>NA|TRBD2|TRBJ2-3|TRBV20-1
TGCAGTGCCAAGCGGGATTTTACAGATACGCAGTATTTT
CSAKRDFTDTQYF
>many|TRBD2|TRBJ2-1|TRBV12-3/TRBV12-4
TGTGCCAGCAAATTAACTAGCGCGGGAGAGCAGTTCTTC
CASKLTSAGEQFF
>NA|NA|TRBJ2-6|TRBV9
TGTGCCAGCAGCTTCGCTGTGGTCGGGGCCAACGTCCTGACTTTC
CASSFAVVGANVLTF
>NA|TRBD1|TRBJ1-1|TRBV28
TGTGCCAGCAGAACAGGGGGCTCGGGCACTGAAGCTTTCTTT
CASRTGGSGTEAFF
>NA|TRBD2|TRBJ2-3|TRBV7-8
TGTGCCAGCAGCCCCCGGACTAGCGGGAGGGCGGGCACAGATACGCAGTATTTT
CASSPRTSGRAGTDTQYF
>few|NA|TRBJ2-3|TRBV7-8
TGTGCCAGCAGCTTAGGCCACAGGGATACGCAGTATTTT
CASSLGHRDTQYF
>NA|NA|TRBJ1-5|TRBV7-2
TGTGCCAGCAGCTCGACAGGTAATAGCAATCAGCCCCAGCATTTT
CASSSTGNSNQPQHF
>many|NA|TRBJ1-5|TRBV5-1
TGCGCCAGCAGCCCTCGAGAGGGCAATCAGCCCCAGCATTTT
CASSPREGNQPQHF
>NA|NA|TRBJ1-3|TRBV7-8
TGTGCCAGCAGCTTAGCGGGGATGTCTGGAAACACCATATATTTT
CASSLAGMSGNTIYF
>NA|TRBD2|TRBJ2-7|TRBV2
TGTGCCAGCAGTGAGAATAGCGGGAGTTTGGGCGAGCAGTACTTC
CASSENSGSLGEQYF
>many|TRBD2|TRBJ2-7|TRBV9
TGTGCCAGCAGCGTAGGACCGGGACTAGCGGGGGGCTCCTACGAGCAGTACTTC
CASSVGPGLAGGSYEQYF
>NA|NA|TRBJ2-3|TRBV9
TGTGCCAGCAGCATCGACAGGGATACGCAGTATTTT
CASSIDRDTQYF
>NA|NA|TRBJ1-4|TRBV2
TGTGCCAGCAGCGATTGGACTAGCAATGAAAAACTGTTTTTT
CASSDWTSNEKLFF
>many|TRBD1|TRBJ2-1|TRBV7-9
TGTGCCAGCAGCTTAAGGCCAGGGGGTACTAATGAGCAGTTCTTC
CASSLRPGGTNEQFF
>NA|NA|TRBJ2-7|TRBV20-1
TGCAGTGCTAGAGATCCGGACAGCTCCTACGAGCAGTACTTC
CSARDPDSSYEQYF
>few|NA|TRBJ1-5|TRBV24-1
TGTGCCAGCTCACCAGGCAGGACGAGCAATCAGCCCCAGCATTTT
CASSPGRTSNQPQHF
>NA|NA|TRBJ1-2|TRBV9
TGTGCCAGCAGCGGGCCATCTAGGGCTGGCTACACCTTC
CASSGPSRAGYTF
>many|TRBD2|TRBJ2-5|TRBV9
TGTGCCAGCGGCGTGGGTATGAAGCGGGGGACATTTTTAGAGACCCAGTACTTC
CASGVGMKRGTFLETQYF
>NA|NA|TRBJ1-1|TRBV25-1
TGTGCCAGCAGTGAATTTGGGGGTTACACTGAAGCTTTCTTT
CASSEFGGYTEAFF
>NA|NA|TRBJ2-5|TRBV7-3
TGTGCCAGCAGCCTCCAAGGGGGAGGCCAAGAGACCCAGTACTTC
CASSLQGGGQETQYF
>NA|TRBD1|TRBJ1-2|TRBV20-1
TGCAGTGCTACGCCGGGACAGGCGAACTATAGCTACACCTTC
CSATPGQANYSYTF
>NA|NA|TRBJ2-5|TRBV20-1
TGCAGTGCCTCAAGGGGGGGCAAAGAGACCCAGTACTTC
CSASRGGKETQYF
>NA|NA|TRBJ1-3|TRBV29-1
TGCAGCGCCGGGTCTTCTGGAAACACCATATATTTT
CSAGSSGNTIYF
>NA|NA|TRBJ2-3|TRBV7-9
TGTGCCAGCAGCCCCACCAGAGATACGCAGTATTTT
CASSPTRDTQYF
>NA|TRBD2|TRBJ2-5|TRBV10-3
TGTGCCAGCAGTGAATGGAGCGGGAGGGTAATCACCCAGTACTTC
CASSEWSGRVITQYF
>few|NA|TRBJ2-1|TRBV20-1
TGCAGTACCATGATGGGCTACAATGAGCAGTTCTTC
CSTMMGYNEQFF
>once|NA|TRBJ1-2|TRBV5-6
TGTGCCAGCAGCTTGCCGTATGGGGACTATGGCTACACCTTC
CASSLPYGDYGYTF
>many|NA|TRBJ1-1|TRBV6-1
TGTGCCAGCAGTGAACCTTGGGGTTTAGCTTTCTTT
CASSEPWGLAFF
>many|TRBD2|TRBJ2-7|TRBV20-1
TGCAGTGCTCAAGGGACTACGGGTTCGATGGCGTACGAGCAGTACTTC
CSAQGTTGSMAYEQYF
>many|NA|TRBJ1-5|TRBV5-1
TGCGCCAGCAGCCCACAGGGTGCGGGCAATCAGCCCCAGCATTTT
CASSPQGAGNQPQHF
>NA|NA|TRBJ1-5|TRBV24-1
TGTGCAACCAGGGCGGGGGGTAGGAGCAATCAGCCCCAGCATTTT
CATRAGGRSNQPQHF